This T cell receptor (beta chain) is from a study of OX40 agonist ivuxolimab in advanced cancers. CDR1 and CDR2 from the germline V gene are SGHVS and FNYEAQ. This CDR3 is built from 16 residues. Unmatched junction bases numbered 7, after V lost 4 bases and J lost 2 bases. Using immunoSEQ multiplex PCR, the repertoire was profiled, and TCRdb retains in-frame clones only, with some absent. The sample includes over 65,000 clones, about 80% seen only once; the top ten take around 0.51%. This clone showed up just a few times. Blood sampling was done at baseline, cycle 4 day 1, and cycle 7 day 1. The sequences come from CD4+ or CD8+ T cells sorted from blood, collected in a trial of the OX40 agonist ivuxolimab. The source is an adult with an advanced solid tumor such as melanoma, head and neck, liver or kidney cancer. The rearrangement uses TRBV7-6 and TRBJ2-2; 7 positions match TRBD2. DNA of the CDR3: TGTGCCAGCAGCTCAATGGGGGGGAGAAACACCGGGGAGCTGTTTTTT. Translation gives CASSSMGGRNTGELFF.